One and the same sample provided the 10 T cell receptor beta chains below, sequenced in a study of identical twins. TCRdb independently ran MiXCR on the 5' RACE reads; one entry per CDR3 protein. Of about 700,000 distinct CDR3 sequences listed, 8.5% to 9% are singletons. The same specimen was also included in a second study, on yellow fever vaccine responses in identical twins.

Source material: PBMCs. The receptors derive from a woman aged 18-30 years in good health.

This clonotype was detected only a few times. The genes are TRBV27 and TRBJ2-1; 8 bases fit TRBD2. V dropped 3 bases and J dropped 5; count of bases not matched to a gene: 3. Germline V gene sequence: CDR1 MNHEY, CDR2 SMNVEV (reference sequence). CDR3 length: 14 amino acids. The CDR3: CASSFRGGHNEQFF. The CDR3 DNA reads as TGTGCCAGCAGTTTCCGGGGGGGGCACAATGAGCAGTTCTTC.

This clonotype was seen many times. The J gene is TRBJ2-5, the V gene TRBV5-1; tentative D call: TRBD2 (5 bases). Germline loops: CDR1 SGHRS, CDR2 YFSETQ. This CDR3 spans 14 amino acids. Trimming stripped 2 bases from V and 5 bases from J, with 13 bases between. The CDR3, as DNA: TGCGCCAGCAGCTTAGAGTGGGAGATCGAGACCCAGTACTTC. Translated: CASSLEWEIETQYF.

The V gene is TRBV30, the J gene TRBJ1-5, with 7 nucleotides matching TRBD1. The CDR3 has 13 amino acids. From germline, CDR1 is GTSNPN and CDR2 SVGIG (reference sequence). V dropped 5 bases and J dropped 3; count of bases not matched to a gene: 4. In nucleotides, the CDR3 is TGTGCCTGGGCAGACAGGGACAATCAGCCCCAGCATTTT. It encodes CAWADRDNQPQHF.

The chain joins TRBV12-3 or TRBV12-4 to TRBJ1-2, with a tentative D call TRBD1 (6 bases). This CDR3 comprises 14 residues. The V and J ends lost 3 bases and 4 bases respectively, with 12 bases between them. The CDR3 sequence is CASSFVGGGYGYTF. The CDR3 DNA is TGTGCCAGCAGTTTTGTAGGGGGTGGCTATGGCTACACCTTC.

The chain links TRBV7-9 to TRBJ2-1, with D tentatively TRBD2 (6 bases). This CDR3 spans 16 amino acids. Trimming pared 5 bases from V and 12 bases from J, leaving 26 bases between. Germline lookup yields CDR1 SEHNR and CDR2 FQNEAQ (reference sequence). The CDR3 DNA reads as TGTGCCAGCAGCATAGAGGCGGGGTCCCCCTTTCGTGGGCAGTTCTTC. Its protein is CASSIEAGSPFRGQFF.

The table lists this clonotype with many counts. CDR3 sequence reads: CASSSRGQANTGELFF. CDR3 DNA: TGTGCCAGCAGCTCGCGAGGACAGGCTAACACCGGGGAGCTGTTTTTT. This chain uses TRBV7-9 with TRBJ2-2, with TRBD1 matching 7 bases. The CDR3 totals 16 residues. Per germline, CDR1 SEHNR and CDR2 FQNEAQ (reference sequence). V dropped 4 bases and J dropped 2; count of bases not matched to a gene: 7.

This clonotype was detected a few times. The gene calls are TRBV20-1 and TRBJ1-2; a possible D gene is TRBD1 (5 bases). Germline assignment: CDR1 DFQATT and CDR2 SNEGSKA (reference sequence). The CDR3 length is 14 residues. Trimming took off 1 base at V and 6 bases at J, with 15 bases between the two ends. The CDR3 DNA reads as TGCAGTGCTAGAGCTGAGGGGCGTAAGGATGGCTACACCTTC. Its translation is CSARAEGRKDGYTF.

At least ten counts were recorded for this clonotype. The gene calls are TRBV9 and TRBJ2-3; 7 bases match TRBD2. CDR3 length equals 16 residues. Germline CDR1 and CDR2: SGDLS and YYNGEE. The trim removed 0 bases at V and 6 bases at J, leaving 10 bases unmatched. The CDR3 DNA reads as TGTGCCAGCAGCGTAGCTACAAGCGGGACGAGCGATACGCAGTATTTT. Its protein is CASSVATSGTSDTQYF.

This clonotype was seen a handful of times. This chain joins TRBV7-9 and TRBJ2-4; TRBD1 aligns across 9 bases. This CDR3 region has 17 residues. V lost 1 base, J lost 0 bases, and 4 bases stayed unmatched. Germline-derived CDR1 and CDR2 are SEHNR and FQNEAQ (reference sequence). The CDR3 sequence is CASSLGQGVAAKNIQYF. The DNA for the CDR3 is TGTGCCAGCAGCTTAGGACAGGGGGTAGCAGCCAAAAACATTCAGTACTTC.

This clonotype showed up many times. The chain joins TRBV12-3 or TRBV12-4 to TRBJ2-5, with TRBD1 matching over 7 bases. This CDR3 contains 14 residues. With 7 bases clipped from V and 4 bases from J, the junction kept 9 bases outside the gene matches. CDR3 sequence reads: CASNRIAGGETQYF. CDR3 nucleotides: TGTGCCAGCAACAGGATTGCAGGGGGAGAGACCCAGTACTTC.